This is a list of T cell receptor beta chains from one sample in a study of T cell responses to AZD1222 COVID-19 vaccine. Generated by immunoSEQ multiplex PCR, the TCRdb table keeps only in-frame clones and is missing some. This table holds fewer than 150,000 clones, about 90% found once. The sample was peripheral blood, taken 28 days after the second AZD1222 dose. All receptors derive from an adult who received the AZD1222 COVID-19 vaccine. Both conserved end residues are part of each CDR3. D genes are given only for firm matches. The size entry is marked missing in some rows and otherwise reads once, few, many or a size class.

j_call v_call d_call clone_size cdr3_nt cdr3_aa
TRBJ1-2 TRBV15 - - TGTGCCACCAGTCACGAAGCAGACTATGGCTACACCTTC CATSHEADYGYTF
TRBJ2-2 TRBV6-5 - - TGTGCCAGCAGTTACCAACAGATAGTTAACACCGGGGAGCTGTTTTTT CASSYQQIVNTGELFF
TRBJ1-1 TRBV29-1 - - TGCAGCGTTGTAACATTGTGGAGGGCCGCTGAAGCTTTCTTT CSVVTLWRAAEAFF
TRBJ1-3 TRBV28 TRBD1 - TGTGCCAGCAGTTACCTTGACAGGGGAGCTGGAAACACCATATATTTT CASSYLDRGAGNTIYF
TRBJ1-2 TRBV4-2 - - TGTGCCAGCAGCCAAGATTGGGCCCAAAGGGGAAATGGCTACACCTTC CASSQDWAQRGNGYTF
TRBJ2-5 TRBV6-5 TRBD1 once TGTGCCAGCAGAACCACAGGGGGCTGGCAAGAGACCCAGTACTTC CASRTTGGWQETQYF
TRBJ2-7 TRBV6-1 TRBD2 once TGTGCCAGCAGTGAGGTATTGACTAGCGGACACTACGAGCAGTACTTC CASSEVLTSGHYEQYF
TRBJ1-4 TRBV11-2 - - TGTGCCAGCAGCTTACTAACGAGGGCGGATGAAAAACTGTTTTTT CASSLLTRADEKLFF
TRBJ1-2 TRBV29-1 TRBD1 - TGCAGCGTCGAGACAGGGGGGTACGGCTACACCTTC CSVETGGYGYTF
TRBJ2-1 TRBV5-6 TRBD2 - TGTGCCAGCAGTCTCCTAGCGGGACCTTACAATGAGCAGTTCTTC CASSLLAGPYNEQFF
TRBJ2-1 TRBV5-1 TRBD2 - TGCGCCAGCAGCTTGGTAAGCGGGGGCCCCAGGCCCAATGAGCAGTTCTTC CASSLVSGGPRPNEQFF
TRBJ2-7 TRBV5-4 - - TGTGCCAGCAGCTTCGGACGGGAGCAGTTGCAAGAGCAGTACTTC CASSFGREQLQEQYF
TRBJ2-2 TRBV27 TRBD1 - TGTGCCAGCAGTTTTTCATGGACAGGGGGGGAGCTGTTTTTT CASSFSWTGGELFF
TRBJ1-1 TRBV7-2 - - TGTGCCAGCAGCTTAGGAGGGGGCACTGAAGCTTTCTTT CASSLGGGTEAFF
TRBJ1-5 TRBV28 - - TGTGCCAGCAGTCCCCCTCGGGGAAGTCAGCCCCAGCATTTT CASSPPRGSQPQHF
TRBJ2-3 TRBV10-3 - - TGTGCCTCCAGAGGTAGTACTAGCCCCACAGATACGCAGTATTTT CASRGSTSPTDTQYF
TRBJ1-5 TRBV27 - - TGTGCCAGCAGGAGTGGTAGCAATCAGCCCCAGCATTTT CASRSGSNQPQHF
TRBJ1-3 TRBV6-6 TRBD1 - TGTGCCAGCAGTTACGATGAGACAGGGCATGGAAACACCATATATTTT CASSYDETGHGNTIYF
TRBJ1-1 TRBV21-1 - - TGTGCCAGCAGCAAATGTGGACACACAGTGGGGACTGAAGCTTTCTTT CASSKCGHTVGTEAFF
TRBJ2-7 TRBV29-1 - - TGCAGCGTTGAGGGTCCGGGTCTTCTGAACGAGCAGTACTTC CSVEGPGLLNEQYF
TRBJ1-2 TRBV6-5 - - TGTGCCAGCAGTTACTGGGGGCTTCGAAATGGGGGCTACACCTTC CASSYWGLRNGGYTF
TRBJ2-7 TRBV4-1 - - TGCGCCAGCAGCCAAGAAGGGGGCTACGAGCAGTACTTC CASSQEGGYEQYF
TRBJ2-1 TRBV11-2 - - TGTGCCAGCAGCTTAGAACGTCGGGATTTACCCAGCTCCTACAATGAGCAGTTCTTC CASSLERRDLPSSYNEQFF
TRBJ1-5 TRBV5-1 - - TGCGCCAGCAGCCCGACAGGCCGGGAGAGCAATCAGCCCCAGCATTTT CASSPTGRESNQPQHF
TRBJ1-2 TRBV2 TRBD1 - TGTGCCAGCATCGAGACAGGGGATGGGCCCTATGGCTACACCTTC CASIETGDGPYGYTF
TRBJ2-1 TRBV6-1 - - TGTGCCAGCAGTGAAAGGATTGGGGGATCCTACAATGAGCAGTTCTTC CASSERIGGSYNEQFF
TRBJ1-5 TRBV28 - - TGTGCCAGCAGGAGCAACCAGGTGGGCCCCAATCAGCCCCAGCATTTT CASRSNQVGPNQPQHF
TRBJ2-6 TRBV14 - - TGTGCCAGCAGCCAATCTGGGGCCAACGTCCTGACTTTC CASSQSGANVLTF
TRBJ1-6 TRBV28 - once TGTGCCAGCAGTTTGGCCAGTAATAATTCACCCCTCCACTTT CASSLASNNSPLHF
TRBJ2-7 TRBV6-5 - - TGTGCCAGCAGTCCCCTCCCCAAGGGTTCCTACGAGCAGTACTTC CASSPLPKGSYEQYF
TRBJ2-1 TRBV4-1 TRBD2 - TGCGCCAGCAGCCAACCGGGACTAGCGGGAGTAAACAATGAGCAGTTCTTC CASSQPGLAGVNNEQFF
TRBJ1-5 TRBV28 - - TGTGCCAGCAGTTTTACCCAACAGGCGGCCCAGCATTTT CASSFTQQAAQHF
TRBJ2-2 TRBV5-8 TRBD1 once TGTGCCAGCAGCTTGGGAGGGGGCCGTAACACCGGGGAGCTGTTTTTT CASSLGGGRNTGELFF
TRBJ1-1 TRBV11-3 - - TGTGCCAGCAGCTTAGGCCCTAACACTGAAGCTTTCTTT CASSLGPNTEAFF